This T cell receptor (beta chain) was recovered during a study of radiotherapy plus CTLA-4 blockade in lung cancer. Germline CDR1 and CDR2: MNHEY and SVGAGI. Trimming took off 5 bases at V and 3 bases at J, with 14 bases between the two ends. The CDR3 covers 14 residues. Focal radiation with ipilimumab CTLA-4 blockade was given to patients with chemo-refractory metastatic non-small-cell lung cancer. A remark on this clone: Its specificity is unknown.

Findings and limits, study-wide: Blood TCR clones of tumor origin expanded after radiotherapy plus ipilimumab.

Method: immunoSEQ multiplex PCR; TCRdb's copy keeps in-frame clones and lacks some. Here the sample spans around 80,000 clones, approximately 73% being singletons. The chain joins TRBV6-5 to TRBJ2-7, with D maybe TRBD2 (5 bases). The specimen was peripheral blood, collected from a patient treated with radiotherapy plus ipilimumab. This clonotype originated in a human donor with non-small cell lung cancer whose response to radiotherapy plus ipilimumab could not be evaluated. CDR3 in DNA: TGTGCCAGCAGTGAAAACAGACTAAACTACGAGCAGTACTTC. Translated, it gives CASSENRLNYEQYF.